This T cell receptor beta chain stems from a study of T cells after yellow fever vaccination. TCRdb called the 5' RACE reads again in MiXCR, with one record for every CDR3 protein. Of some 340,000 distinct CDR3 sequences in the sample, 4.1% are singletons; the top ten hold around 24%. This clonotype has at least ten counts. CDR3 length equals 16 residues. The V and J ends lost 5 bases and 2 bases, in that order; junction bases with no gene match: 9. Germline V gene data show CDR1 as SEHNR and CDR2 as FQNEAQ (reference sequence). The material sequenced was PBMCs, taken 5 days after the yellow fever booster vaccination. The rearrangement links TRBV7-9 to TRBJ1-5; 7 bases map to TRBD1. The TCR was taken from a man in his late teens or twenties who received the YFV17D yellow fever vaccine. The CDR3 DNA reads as TGTGCCAGCAGCCCGAGCACAGGGGCCGGCAATCAGCCCCAGCATTTT. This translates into CASSPSTGAGNQPQHF.